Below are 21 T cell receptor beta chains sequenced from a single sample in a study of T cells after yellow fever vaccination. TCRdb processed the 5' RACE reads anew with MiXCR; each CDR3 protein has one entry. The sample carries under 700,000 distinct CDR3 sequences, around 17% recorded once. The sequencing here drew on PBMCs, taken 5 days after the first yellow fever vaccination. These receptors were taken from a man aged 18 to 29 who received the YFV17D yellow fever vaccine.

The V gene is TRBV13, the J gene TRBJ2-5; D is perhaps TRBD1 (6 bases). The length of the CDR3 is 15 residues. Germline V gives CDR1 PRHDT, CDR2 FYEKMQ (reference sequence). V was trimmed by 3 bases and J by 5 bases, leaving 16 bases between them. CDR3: CASSFLGGAWETQYF. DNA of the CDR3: TGTGCCAGCAGCTTCCTAGGGGGTGCGTGGGAGACCCAGTACTTC.

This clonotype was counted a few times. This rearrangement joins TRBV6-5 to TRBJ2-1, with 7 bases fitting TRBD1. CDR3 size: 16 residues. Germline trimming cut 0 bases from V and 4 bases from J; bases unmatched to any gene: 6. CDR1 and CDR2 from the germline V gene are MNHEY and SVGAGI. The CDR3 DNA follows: TGTGCCAGCAGTTACTCCAACAGGGGACCTTACAATGAGCAGTTCTTC. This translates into CASSYSNRGPYNEQFF.

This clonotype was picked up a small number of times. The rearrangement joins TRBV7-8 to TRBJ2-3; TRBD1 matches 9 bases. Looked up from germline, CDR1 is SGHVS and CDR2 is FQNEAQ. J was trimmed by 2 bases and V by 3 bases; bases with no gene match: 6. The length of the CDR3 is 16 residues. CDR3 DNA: TGTGCCAGCAGCTTGTCCGGGACAGGGCTCACAGATACGCAGTATTTT. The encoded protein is CASSLSGTGLTDTQYF. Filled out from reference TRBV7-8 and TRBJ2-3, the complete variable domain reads GAGVSQSPRYKVAKRGQDVALRCDPISGHVSLFWYQQALGQGPEFLTYFQNEAQLDKSGLPSDRFFAERPEGSVSTLKIQRTQQEDSAVYLCASSLSGTGLTDTQYFGPGTRLTVL.

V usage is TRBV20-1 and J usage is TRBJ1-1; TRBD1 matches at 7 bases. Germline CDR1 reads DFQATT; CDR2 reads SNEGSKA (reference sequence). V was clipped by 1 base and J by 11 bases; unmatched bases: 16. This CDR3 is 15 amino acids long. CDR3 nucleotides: TGCAGTGCTAGAGGAACACAGGGGCCCCCCTTAGTGGCTTTCTTT. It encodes CSARGTQGPPLVAFF.

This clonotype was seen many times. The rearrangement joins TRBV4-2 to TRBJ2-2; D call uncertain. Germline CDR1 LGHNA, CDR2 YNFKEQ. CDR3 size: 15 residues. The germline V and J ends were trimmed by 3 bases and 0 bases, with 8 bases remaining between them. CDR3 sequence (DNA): TGTGCCAGCAGCCATACTTTGGCGAACACCGGGGAGCTGTTTTTT. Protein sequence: CASSHTLANTGELFF.

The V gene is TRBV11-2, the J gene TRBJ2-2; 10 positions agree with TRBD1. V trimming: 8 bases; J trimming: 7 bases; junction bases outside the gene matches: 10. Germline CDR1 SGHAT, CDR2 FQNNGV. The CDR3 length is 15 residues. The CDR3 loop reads CASGSTGGMIGELFF. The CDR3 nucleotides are TGTGCCAGCGGATCGACAGGGGGCATGATCGGGGAGCTGTTTTTT.

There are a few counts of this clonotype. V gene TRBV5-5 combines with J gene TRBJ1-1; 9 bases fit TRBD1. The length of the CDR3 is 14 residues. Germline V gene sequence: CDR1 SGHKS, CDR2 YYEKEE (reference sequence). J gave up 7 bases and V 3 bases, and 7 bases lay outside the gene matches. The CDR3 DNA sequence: TGTGCCAGCAGCTCTCAACCGACAGGGGGTGAAGCTTTCTTT. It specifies CASSSQPTGGEAFF.

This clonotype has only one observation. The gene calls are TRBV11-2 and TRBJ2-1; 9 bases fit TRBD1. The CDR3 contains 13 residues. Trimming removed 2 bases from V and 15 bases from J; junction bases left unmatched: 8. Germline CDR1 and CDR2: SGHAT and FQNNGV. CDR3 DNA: TGTGCCAGCAGCTTACCCGGGTGGGACAGGGCGTTCTTC. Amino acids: CASSLPGWDRAFF.

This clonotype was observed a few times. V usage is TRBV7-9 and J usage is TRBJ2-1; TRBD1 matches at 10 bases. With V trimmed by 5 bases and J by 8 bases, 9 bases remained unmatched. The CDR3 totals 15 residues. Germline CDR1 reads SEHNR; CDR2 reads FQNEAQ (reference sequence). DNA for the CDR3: TGTGCCAGCAGCCCCCGGACAGGGGGGAGGGATGAGCAGTTCTTC. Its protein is CASSPRTGGRDEQFF. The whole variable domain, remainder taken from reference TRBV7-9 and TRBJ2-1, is DTGVSQNPRHKITKRGQNVTFRCDPISEHNRLYWYRQTLGQGPEFLTYFQNEAQLEKSRLLSDRFSAERPKGSFSTLEIQRTEQGDSAMYLCASSPRTGGRDEQFFGPGTRLTVL.

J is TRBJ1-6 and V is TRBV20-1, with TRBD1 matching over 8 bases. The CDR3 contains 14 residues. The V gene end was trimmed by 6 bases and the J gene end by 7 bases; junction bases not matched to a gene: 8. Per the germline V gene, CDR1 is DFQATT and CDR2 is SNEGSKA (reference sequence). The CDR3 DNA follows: TGCAGTGCCGCTCCCGGACAGGGAAATTCACCCCTCCACTTT. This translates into CSAAPGQGNSPLHF.

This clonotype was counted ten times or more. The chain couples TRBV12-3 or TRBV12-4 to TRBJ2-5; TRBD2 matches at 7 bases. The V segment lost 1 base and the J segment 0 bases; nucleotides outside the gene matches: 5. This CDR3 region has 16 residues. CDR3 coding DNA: TGTGCCAGCAGTTTAGTAGGTAGCGGGCACCAAGAGACCCAGTACTTC. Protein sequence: CASSLVGSGHQETQYF.

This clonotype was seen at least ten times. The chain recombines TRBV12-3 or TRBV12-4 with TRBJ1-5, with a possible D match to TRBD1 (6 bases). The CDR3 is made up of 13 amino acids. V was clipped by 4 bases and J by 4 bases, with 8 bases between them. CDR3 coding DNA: TGTGCCAGCAGTTACAGGGAAAATCAGCCCCAGCATTTT. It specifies CASSYRENQPQHF.

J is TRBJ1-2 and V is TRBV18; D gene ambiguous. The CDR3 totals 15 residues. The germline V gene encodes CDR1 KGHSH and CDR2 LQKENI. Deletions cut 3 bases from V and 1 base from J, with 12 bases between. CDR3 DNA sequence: TGTGCCAGCTCACCCCCAAGTCGGGATAACTATGGCTACACCTTC. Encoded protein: CASSPPSRDNYGYTF.

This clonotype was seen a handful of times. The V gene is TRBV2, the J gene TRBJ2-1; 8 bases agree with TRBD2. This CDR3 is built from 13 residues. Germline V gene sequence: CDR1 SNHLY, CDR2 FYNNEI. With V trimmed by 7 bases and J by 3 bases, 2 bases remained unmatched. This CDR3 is CASMRGDYNEQFF. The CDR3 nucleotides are TGTGCCAGCATGCGGGGGGACTACAATGAGCAGTTCTTC.

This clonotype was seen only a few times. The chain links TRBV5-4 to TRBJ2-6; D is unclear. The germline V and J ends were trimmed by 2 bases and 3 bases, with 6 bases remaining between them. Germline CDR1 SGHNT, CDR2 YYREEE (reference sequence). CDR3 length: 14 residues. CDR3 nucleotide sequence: TGTGCCAGCAGCTTAAAGGGTGGGGCCAACGTCCTGACTTTC. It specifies CASSLKGGANVLTF.

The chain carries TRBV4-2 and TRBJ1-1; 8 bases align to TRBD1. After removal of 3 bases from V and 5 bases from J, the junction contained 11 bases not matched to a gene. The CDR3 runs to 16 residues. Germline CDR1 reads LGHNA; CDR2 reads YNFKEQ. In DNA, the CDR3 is TGTGCCAGCAGCCAGGGACCTACAGGGGGGCGGACTGAAGCTTTCTTT. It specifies CASSQGPTGGRTEAFF.

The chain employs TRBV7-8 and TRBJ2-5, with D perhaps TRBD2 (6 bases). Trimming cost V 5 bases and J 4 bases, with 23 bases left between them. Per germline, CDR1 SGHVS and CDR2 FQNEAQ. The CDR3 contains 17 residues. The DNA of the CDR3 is TGTGCCAGCAGCCTCGTTTATTCGACTAGGCGCGGAGAGACCCAGTACTTC. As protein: CASSLVYSTRRGETQYF.

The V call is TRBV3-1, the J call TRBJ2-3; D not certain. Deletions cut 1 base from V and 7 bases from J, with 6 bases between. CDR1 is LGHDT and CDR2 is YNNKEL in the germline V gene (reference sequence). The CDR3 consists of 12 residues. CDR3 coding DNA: TGTGCCAGCAGCCAAGTCCGGTATACGCAGTATTTT. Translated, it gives CASSQVRYTQYF.

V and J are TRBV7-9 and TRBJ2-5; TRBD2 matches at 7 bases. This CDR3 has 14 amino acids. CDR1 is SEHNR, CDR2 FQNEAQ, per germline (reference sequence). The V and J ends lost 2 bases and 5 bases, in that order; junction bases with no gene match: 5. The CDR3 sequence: CASSLSYGRETQYF. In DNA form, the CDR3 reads TGTGCCAGCAGCTTATCCTACGGGAGGGAGACCCAGTACTTC.

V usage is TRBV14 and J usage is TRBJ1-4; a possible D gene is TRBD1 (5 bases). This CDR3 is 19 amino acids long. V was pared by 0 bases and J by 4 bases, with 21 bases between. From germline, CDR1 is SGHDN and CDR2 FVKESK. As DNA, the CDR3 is TGTGCCAGCAGCCAAGAACGGAAGCGGTTAGGGGTTTTTAATGAAAAACTGTTTTTT. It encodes CASSQERKRLGVFNEKLFF.

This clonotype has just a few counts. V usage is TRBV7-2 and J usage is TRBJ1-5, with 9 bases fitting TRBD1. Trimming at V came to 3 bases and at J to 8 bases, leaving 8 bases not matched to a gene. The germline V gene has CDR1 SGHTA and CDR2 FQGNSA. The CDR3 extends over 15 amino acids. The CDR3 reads CASSFEGQGKEPQHF. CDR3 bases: TGTGCCAGCAGCTTCGAGGGACAGGGCAAGGAGCCCCAGCATTTT.